A selection of T cell receptor beta chains follows, all from one sample in a study of blood T cell repertoires in COVID-19. Sequencing used immunoSEQ multiplex PCR; TCRdb keeps in-frame clones, though not all of them. The repertoire holds about 210,000 clones, with 84% as singletons. Sequencing input: peripheral blood. Every receptor here comes from a woman aged 45-59 years with active or convalescent COVID-19. CDR3s include the opening cysteine and the closing phenylalanine or tryptophan. D genes are given only for firm matches. Clone sizes are given selectively: once, few, many, or a class where the clone is expanded.

J gene	clone size	D gene	V gene	CDR3 DNA	CDR3 protein
TRBJ1-1	-	-	TRBV11-2	TGTGCCAGCAGCTTCCCCCGGGAGACAGAAGCTTTCTTT	CASSFPRETEAFF
TRBJ1-5	-	TRBD1	TRBV6-5	TGTGCCAGCAGCCCAACAGGGGGTCGGGAGCCCCAGCATTTT	CASSPTGGREPQHF
TRBJ2-5	-	-	TRBV10-3	TGTGCCATCAGTGGACGGGAAGAGACCCAGTACTTC	CAISGREETQYF
TRBJ2-1	-	-	TRBV4-2	TGTGCCAGCAGCCTTACAAGAAATGAGCAGTTCTTC	CASSLTRNEQFF
TRBJ1-2	-	-	TRBV19	TGTGCCAGTAGACCGGACAAGCCCGGTGGCTACACCTTC	CASRPDKPGGYTF
TRBJ2-5	-	TRBD2	TRBV2	TGTGCCAGCAGGTTGAGGGGCCGACTAGCGGGAGACCAAGAGACCCAGTACTTC	CASRLRGRLAGDQETQYF
TRBJ2-5	-	-	TRBV11-2	TGTGCCAGCAGCCAGGCCGAGACCCAGTACTTC	CASSQAETQYF
TRBJ1-2	-	-	TRBV5-1	TGCGCCAGCAGCTTGGGTGTAGGGAGGGTCTATGGCTACACCTTC	CASSLGVGRVYGYTF
TRBJ2-1	-	TRBD2	TRBV7-2	TGTGCCAGCAGCTTAAAGGCTAGCGGGGGCCCCCGGAGCAATGAGCAGTTCTTC	CASSLKASGGPRSNEQFF
TRBJ2-6	-	-	TRBV2	TGTGCCAGCAGGCCAGGGGTTGGGGCCAACGTCCTGACTTTC	CASRPGVGANVLTF
TRBJ1-6	once	TRBD1	TRBV25-1	TGTGCCAGCAGTCATCACAGGGGGGGAAATTCACCCCTCCACTTT	CASSHHRGGNSPLHF
TRBJ1-2	once	-	TRBV28	TGTGCCAGCAGCCATCCCCTTCGGACAGTGCAAGGCTACACCTTC	CASSHPLRTVQGYTF
TRBJ1-5	once	-	TRBV27	TGTGCCAGTAGGGGGAAGGGGCATCAGCCCCAGCATTTT	CASRGKGHQPQHF
TRBJ1-2	few	-	TRBV5-1	TGCGCCAGCAGCTTGGAGGGGTTGGGCTATGGCTACACCTTC	CASSLEGLGYGYTF
TRBJ2-1	-	TRBD2	TRBV18	TGTGCCAGCTCACCCGGACTAGCGGGAGTTAATGAGCAGTTCTTC	CASSPGLAGVNEQFF
TRBJ1-5	-	-	TRBV6-6	TGTGCCACGGGGAGGGATCGGGACAATCAGCCCCAGCATTTT	CATGRDRDNQPQHF
TRBJ1-1	-	-	TRBV7-9	TGTGCCAGCAGCTGGCCCCCGGGGGAGGGGACTGAAGCTTTCTTT	CASSWPPGEGTEAFF
TRBJ1-1	-	TRBD1	TRBV29-1	TGCAGCGTGGGTGAACACAGGGGGCGAGAGACTGAAGCTTTCTTT	CSVGEHRGRETEAFF
TRBJ2-5	-	-	TRBV10-2	TGCGCCACCCACCGGCAGGATGGGCAAGAGACCCAGTACTTC	CATHRQDGQETQYF
TRBJ2-1	-	-	TRBV27	TGTGCCAGCAGCTACGCCGGGACTTACAATGAGCAGTTCTTC	CASSYAGTYNEQFF
TRBJ1-1	few	-	TRBV6-5	TGTGCCAGCATTCTCAACGGCGGAGGGCACACTGAAGCTTTCTTT	CASILNGGGHTEAFF
TRBJ2-5	-	TRBD1	TRBV5-1	TGCGCCAGCTTCGAGGGGGCGCGGGAGACCCAGTACTTC	CASFEGARETQYF
TRBJ1-6	-	-	TRBV28	TGTGCCAGCGCTAACGGGGGGGGCCGCCCACCCCTCCACTTT	CASANGGGRPPLHF
TRBJ2-1	-	TRBD2	TRBV2	TGTGCCAGCATCCCTCCCGGGCGGACTAGCTACAATGAGCAGTTCTTC	CASIPPGRTSYNEQFF
TRBJ1-6	-	-	TRBV11-2	TGTGCCAGCAGCTTAGATCCGGGTTCACCCCTCCACTTT	CASSLDPGSPLHF
TRBJ2-5	-	-	TRBV5-5	TGTGCCAGCACACGGGGATGGAGTGGAGAGACCCAGTACTTC	CASTRGWSGETQYF
TRBJ1-1	-	TRBD1	TRBV5-1	TGCGCCAGCAGTTTGACAGGGAGAAACACTGAAGCTTTCTTT	CASSLTGRNTEAFF
TRBJ1-3	-	-	TRBV29-1	TGCAGCGTTGCAGGCTCTGGAAACACCATATATTTT	CSVAGSGNTIYF
TRBJ2-5	-	TRBD2	TRBV5-6	TGTGCCAGCAGCTTGGACGGACTAGCGGGGGGGCCCCAAGAGACCCAGTACTTC	CASSLDGLAGGPQETQYF
TRBJ2-2	once	TRBD1	TRBV13	TGTGCCAGCAGCTTATCCCCGGGACAGGGCCCCCTTAACACCGGGGAGCTGTTTTTT	CASSLSPGQGPLNTGELFF
TRBJ1-1	-	TRBD1	TRBV28	TGTGCCAGCAGTTTATCGGGACAGGGGATGAACACTGAAGCTTTCTTT	CASSLSGQGMNTEAFF
TRBJ1-5	-	-	TRBV28	TGTGCCAGCATAGCCATAGGTCAGCCCCAGCATTTT	CASIAIGQPQHF
TRBJ2-1	-	TRBD1	TRBV5-1	TGCGCCAGCAGCGTCGGGGGCGGGACAGGGATTGGCGAGCAGTTCTTC	CASSVGGGTGIGEQFF
TRBJ1-5	-	-	TRBV30	TGTGCCTGGAGTGTGCAGGGTTCCCAGCCCCAGCATTTT	CAWSVQGSQPQHF
TRBJ2-3	-	TRBD2	TRBV10-3	TGTGCCATCAGTCTAGCGGGGGCGACAGATACGCAGTATTTT	CAISLAGATDTQYF
TRBJ1-2	-	-	TRBV4-1	TGCGCCAGCAGCCAGAAAGGGCTACAGGATAACTATGGCTACACCTTC	CASSQKGLQDNYGYTF
TRBJ2-4	few	TRBD1	TRBV18	TGTGCCAGCTCACCTCCAGGGGGCAGGGACATTCAGTACTTC	CASSPPGGRDIQYF
TRBJ2-1	-	-	TRBV19	TGTGCCAGTAGTATCCCACAGGGAGCCTCCTACAATGAGCAGTTCTTC	CASSIPQGASYNEQFF
TRBJ1-5	-	-	TRBV3-1/TRBV3-2	TGTGCCAGCAGCCAAGAGTTCAGGCTTAATCAGCCCCAGCATTTT	CASSQEFRLNQPQHF
TRBJ1-2	-	TRBD1	TRBV19	TGTGCCAGTAGTTGGACAGGGCGAGATAACTATGGCTACACCTTC	CASSWTGRDNYGYTF
TRBJ1-4	-	-	TRBV27	TGTGCCAGCAGTACCTGGGGGGGTGGGGAAAAACTGTTTTTT	CASSTWGGGEKLFF
TRBJ1-3	-	TRBD1	TRBV5-4	TGTGCCAGCAGCTTGGGGAGGGGGCCCGGAAACACCATATATTTT	CASSLGRGPGNTIYF
TRBJ1-2	once	TRBD1	TRBV5-1	TGCGCCAGCAGCGGGACAGCGACTAACTATGGCTACACCTTC	CASSGTATNYGYTF
TRBJ1-2	many	-	TRBV9	TGTGCCAGCAGCGTGGAGAGTGGCTATGGCTACACCTTC	CASSVESGYGYTF
TRBJ1-2	-	-	TRBV19	TGTGCCAGTAGTATTGTAGAAAGACAGCGACGTGGCTACACCTTC	CASSIVERQRRGYTF
TRBJ1-6	-	-	TRBV6-1	TGTGCCAGCAGTGAGCCCCGGGTCAATACGGGGAATTCACCCCTCCACTTT	CASSEPRVNTGNSPLHF
TRBJ1-5	-	-	TRBV6-5	TGTGCCAGCAGCGGGTTGCCCCGTGGCAATCAGCCCCAGCATTTT	CASSGLPRGNQPQHF
TRBJ2-1	-	TRBD2	TRBV19	TGTGCCAGTAGTCGCAGGACTAGCGGGAGTTCCCCCTACAATGAGCAGTTCTTC	CASSRRTSGSSPYNEQFF
TRBJ2-2	-	-	TRBV6-5	TGTGCCAGCATGCAGGGGCGGATAACCGGGGAGCTGTTTTTT	CASMQGRITGELFF
TRBJ1-4	-	TRBD1	TRBV29-1	TGCAGCGTTGGGGCGACAGGGTCAAATGAAAAACTGTTTTTT	CSVGATGSNEKLFF
TRBJ2-3	-	-	TRBV5-1	TGCGCCAGCAGCTTGGAGTTGGGCAGCACAGATACGCAGTATTTT	CASSLELGSTDTQYF
TRBJ1-1	-	-	TRBV2	TGTGCCAGCAGTGAGGAGGGAAGGACTGAAGCTTTCTTT	CASSEEGRTEAFF
TRBJ2-1	-	TRBD1	TRBV5-4	TGTGCCAGCAGCTTGGCGGGGACAGGGAAAAGCTCCTACAATGAGCAGTTCTTC	CASSLAGTGKSSYNEQFF
TRBJ1-1	-	-	TRBV4-2	TGTGCCAGCAGCCAAGAAGGACAGATGAACACTGAAGCTTTCTTT	CASSQEGQMNTEAFF
TRBJ1-1	-	-	TRBV3-1/TRBV3-2	TGTGCCAGCAGCCAAGGGGGCCGGACCACTGAAGCTTTCTTT	CASSQGGRTTEAFF
TRBJ1-2	-	-	TRBV4-2	TGTGCCAGCAGCCAAGATGGGGCACTTTATGGCTACACCTTC	CASSQDGALYGYTF